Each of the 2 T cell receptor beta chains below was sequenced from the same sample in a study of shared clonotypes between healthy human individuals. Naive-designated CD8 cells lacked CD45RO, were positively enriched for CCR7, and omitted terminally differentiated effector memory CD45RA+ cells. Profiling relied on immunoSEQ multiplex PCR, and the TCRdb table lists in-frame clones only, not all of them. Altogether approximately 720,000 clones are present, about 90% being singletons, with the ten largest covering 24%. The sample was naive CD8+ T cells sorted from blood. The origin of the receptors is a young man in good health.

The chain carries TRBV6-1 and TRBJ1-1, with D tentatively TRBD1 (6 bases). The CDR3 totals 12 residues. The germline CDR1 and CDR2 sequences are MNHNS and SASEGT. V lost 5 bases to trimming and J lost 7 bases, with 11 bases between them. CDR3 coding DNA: TGTGCCAGCAGTACCACAGGGCATGAAGCTTTCTTT. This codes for CASSTTGHEAFF.

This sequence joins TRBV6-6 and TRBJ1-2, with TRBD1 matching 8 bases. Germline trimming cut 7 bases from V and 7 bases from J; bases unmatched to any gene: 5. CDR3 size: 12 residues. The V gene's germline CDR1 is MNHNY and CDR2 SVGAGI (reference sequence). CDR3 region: CASTQGEFGYTF. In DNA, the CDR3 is TGTGCCAGCACACAGGGGGAGTTTGGCTACACCTTC.